This T cell receptor (beta chain) was found in a study of cytomegalovirus exposure and HLA in healthy donors. 13 Jbeta primers and 60 Vbeta primers were used for the PCR. Sequencing used immunoSEQ multiplex PCR; TCRdb keeps in-frame clones, though not all of them. The sample yields around 200,000 clones, more than 65% seen once. Study outcomes and limitations: TCR beta V- and J-gene trimming, according to a later analysis, was linked to a missense DCLRE1C variant.

Remarks on this clone: Antigen specificity is unknown.

J lost 0 bases, V lost 6 bases, and 7 bases had no gene match. CDR1 is MDHEN and CDR2 is SYDVKM in the germline V gene. The length of the CDR3 is 15 residues. The chain uses TRBV28 and TRBJ1-1; TRBD1 matches 7 bases. This TCR derives from a man aged 50 to 60 in good health and CMV-seronegative. The sequencing sample was made of PBMCs. The CDR3 region is CASSRTGSMNTEAFF. The CDR3, as DNA: TGTGCCAGCAGCCGGACAGGAAGCATGAACACTGAAGCTTTCTTT.